This TCR beta chain came from a study of blood T cell repertoires in COVID-19. Assay used: immunoSEQ multiplex PCR; TCRdb lists only in-frame clones, some missing. The sample comprises around 120,000 clones, more than 75% of which are singletons, and approximately 1.4% rests with the top ten. The CDR3 runs to 15 residues. V was clipped by 3 bases and J by 7 bases; unmatched bases: 6. CDR1 and CDR2 (germline): KGHSH, LQKENI. The specimen sequenced was peripheral blood. The gene calls are TRBV18 and TRBJ1-4; 9 bases are a match to TRBD1. The origin of this receptor is a human donor in a cohort sampled during active COVID-19. This CDR3 is CASSPVTGGGEKLFF. Here the CDR3 DNA reads TGTGCCAGCTCACCCGTAACAGGGGGCGGTGAAAAACTGTTTTTT.